This is a list of T cell receptor beta chains from one sample in a study of T cells after yellow fever vaccination. TCRdb reprocessed the 5' RACE reads via MiXCR and lists one record per CDR3 protein. Found here are 250,000 or so distinct CDR3 sequences, about 3.5% of them singletons; the top ten hold 15% to 20%. The input for sequencing was PBMCs, taken 15 days after the yellow fever booster vaccination. All receptors derive from a man aged 18 to 30 who received the YFV17D yellow fever vaccine. Each CDR3 is given without its conserved first and last residue. Expanded clones are given a class, and other clones once, few, many or no size at all.

J | size | V | CDR3
TRBJ2-7 | many | TRBV7-7 | ASSSGQNYEQY
TRBJ2-3 | many | TRBV4-3 | ASSQSGATTDTQY
TRBJ2-2 | many | TRBV4-1 | ASLQGDGGAGELF
TRBJ2-3 | many | TRBV7-9 | ASSFGQGARDTQY
TRBJ1-5 | many | TRBV7-9 | ASSLGGIQPQH
TRBJ1-6 | few | TRBV7-9 | ASSLKGGINNSPLH
TRBJ2-7 | many | TRBV12-3/TRBV12-4 | ASSLTHEQY
TRBJ1-1 | many | TRBV20-1 | SAADRENTEAF
TRBJ2-3 | many | TRBV27 | ASSLRVQNTDTQY
TRBJ2-1 | many | TRBV7-2 | ASSWGRHNEQF
TRBJ2-5 | many | TRBV5-8 | ASSRHLGETQY
TRBJ1-1 | many | TRBV6-6 | ASKASVLNL
TRBJ1-2 | many | TRBV6-6 | ASRVDRQEGYT
TRBJ1-1 | many | TRBV5-1 | ASSLGIQPNTEAF
TRBJ2-1 | many | TRBV24-1 | ATTAGGRPYNEQF
TRBJ1-1 | many | TRBV5-4 | ASSAGTGRDTEAF
TRBJ2-5 | many | TRBV12-3/TRBV12-4 | ASSGIGLMQETQY
TRBJ2-5 | NA | TRBV7-9 | ASRPQPQETQY
TRBJ2-7 | many | TRBV7-9 | ASSTGPYEQY
TRBJ2-1 | many | TRBV25-1 | ASRNYGTGDNEQF
TRBJ1-2 | NA | TRBV3-1 | ASSPSGAKFYGYT
TRBJ2-3 | many | TRBV7-9 | ASSLPGGSTDTQY
TRBJ2-2 | many | TRBV29-1 | SVSYRATNTGELF
TRBJ1-1 | many | TRBV15 | ATSRDGTEGTNTEAF
TRBJ2-3 | many | TRBV7-3 | ASSRDSSTDTQY
TRBJ1-2 | many | TRBV10-3 | AIRTGTGSAEYGYT
TRBJ2-3 | many | TRBV12-3/TRBV12-4 | ASRGDTTDTQY
TRBJ1-2 | many | TRBV7-9 | ASSLEKPGYT
TRBJ2-2 | many | TRBV7-9 | ASSLFTPGELF
TRBJ1-3 | many | TRBV4-3 | ASSRGWWNSGNTIY